Given below is one T cell receptor beta chain in context. Data came from immunoSEQ multiplex PCR; TCRdb stores just in-frame clones and leaves some out. The table includes about 81,000 clones, about four fifths detected once. The CDR3 sequence is 13 residues long. The ends were cut back, 8 bases at V and 8 bases at J, with 18 bases in the middle. This entry comes from a study of blood T cell repertoires in COVID-19. This TCR was sampled from a human donor in a cohort sampled during active COVID-19. The rearrangement joins TRBV12-3 or TRBV12-4 to TRBJ1-2, with D tentatively TRBD1 (6 bases). Sample: peripheral blood. The CDR3 is CASALTGYEGYTF. The CDR3 DNA is TGTGCCAGCGCCCTGACAGGTTACGAGGGCTACACCTTC.